This T cell receptor beta chain was captured by sequencing in a study of post-analysis software for immune sequencing data. Germline CDR1 and CDR2: SGHVS and FQNEAQ. The V and J ends lost 5 bases and 6 bases respectively, with 20 bases between them. The CDR3 sequence is 15 residues long. Unique molecular identifiers were carried by the TCR beta cDNA libraries. TCRdb analysed the PCR reads with MiXCR anew, one entry per CDR3 protein. The repertoire includes fewer than 850,000 distinct CDR3 sequences, about 43% of them detected once, and roughly 4.9% sits in the top ten. Study-level findings and limits: Roughly five TRBV segments, including TRBV5-6, TRBV5-1 and TRBV20-1, were more frequent in patients than controls.

In this sample, this clonotype turned up a few times. Its antigen is as yet unknown. The chain is built from TRBV7-8 and TRBJ2-7; D is possibly TRBD2 (5 bases). The clonotype was recovered from a girl aged 10 to 17 with multiple sclerosis. The specimen was blood. CDR3 in amino acids: CASSPSIQRGFEQYF. In DNA form, the CDR3 reads TGTGCCAGCAGCCCCTCCATCCAGCGCGGGTTCGAGCAGTACTTC. Using reference TRBV7-8 and TRBJ2-7 for the parts outside the CDR3, the full variable domain is GAGVSQSPRYKVAKRGQDVALRCDPISGHVSLFWYQQALGQGPEFLTYFQNEAQLDKSGLPSDRFFAERPEGSVSTLKIQRTQQEDSAVYLCASSPSIQRGFEQYFGPGTRLTVT.